The 20 T cell receptor beta chains given below trace back to one sample, sequenced in a study of blood T cell repertoires in COVID-19. The table came from immunoSEQ multiplex PCR; TCRdb's copy has only in-frame clones and leaves some out. Altogether roughly 250,000 clones are present, roughly 84% being singletons, with the ten largest covering 3% to 4%. The sample comprised peripheral blood. Source of these receptors: a woman aged 40-49 years with active or convalescent COVID-19.

This clone has just one count. The rearrangement joins TRBV10-3 to TRBJ2-2; D is unclear. V dropped 4 bases and J dropped 6 bases, with 18 bases sitting between them. This CDR3 has 16 residues. CDR1 ENHRY and CDR2 SYGVKD come from the germline V gene. The CDR3 reads CAISVSRTDSSGELFF. The CDR3 DNA is TGTGCCATCAGTGTCAGCCGAACCGACTCGTCCGGGGAGCTGTTTTTT.

The chain recombines TRBV19 with TRBJ1-5; D call uncertain. There are 16 residues in the CDR3. The V gene's germline CDR1 is LNHDA and CDR2 SQIVND (reference sequence). Trimming stripped 5 bases from V and 4 bases from J, with 18 bases between. CDR3 amino acids: CASSWLQERPNQPQHF. In nucleotides, the CDR3 is TGTGCCAGTAGTTGGCTCCAGGAAAGGCCTAATCAGCCCCAGCATTTT.

The V and J genes are TRBV9 and TRBJ2-2, with D possibly matching TRBD1 (5 bases). The CDR3 is 15 residues long. V lost 0 bases, J lost 7 bases, and 13 bases lay in between. The germline CDR1 and CDR2 sequences are SGDLS and YYNGEE. CDR3 nucleotide sequence: TGTGCCAGCAGCGTAGACGACAGTTCTGTCGGGGAGCTGTTTTTT. It yields the protein CASSVDDSSVGELFF.

The rearrangement uses TRBV19 and TRBJ1-1, with D hard to call. The V end lost 9 bases, the J end lost 3 bases, and 20 bases lay between the germline ends. Looked up from germline, CDR1 is LNHDA and CDR2 is SQIVND (reference sequence). CDR3 length equals 15 residues. This CDR3 reads CASRKWGVTDTEAFF. Here the CDR3 DNA reads TGTGCCAGCCGAAAATGGGGAGTTACGGACACTGAAGCTTTCTTT.

This clone was found many times. The rearrangement uses TRBV2 and TRBJ2-2, with 8 nucleotides matching TRBD2. From germline, CDR1 is SNHLY and CDR2 FYNNEI. V was clipped by 6 bases and J by 4 bases; unmatched bases: 4. The CDR3 consists of 14 residues. The CDR3, as DNA: TGTGCCAGCAGGGGACTAGGTGTCACCGGGGAGCTGTTTTTT. Encoded protein: CASRGLGVTGELFF.

J is TRBJ1-5 and V is TRBV7-9, with D unresolved. CDR3 length: 12 residues. The V end was cut by 5 bases, the J end by 7 bases, with 9 bases between. Per the germline V gene, CDR1 is SEHNR and CDR2 is FQNEAQ (reference sequence). As DNA, the CDR3 is TGTGCCAGCAGCAACCCCGGGCAGCCCCAGCATTTT. Its protein is CASSNPGQPQHF.

The V call is TRBV30, the J call TRBJ1-4, with 10 bases fitting TRBD1. V gave up 3 bases and J gave up 3 bases; unmatched junction bases: 4. This CDR3 is built from 15 residues. CDR1 and CDR2 (germline): GTSNPN, SVGIG (reference sequence). The CDR3: CAWSDGTGANEKLFF. The CDR3 coding sequence is TGTGCCTGGAGCGACGGGACAGGGGCTAATGAAAAACTGTTTTTT.

With respect to this clone: The same CDR3 also results from other DNA sequences found in this sample. V and J are TRBV29-1 and TRBJ1-1; TRBD1 matches 8 bases. The CDR3 length is 13 residues. The junction had 4 bases not matched to a gene; V was cut back by 3 bases and J by 4 bases. From germline, CDR1 is SQVTM and CDR2 ANQGSEA. The CDR3 spells CSVDQGAGTEAFF. Written as DNA, the CDR3 is TGCAGCGTTGATCAGGGGGCGGGCACTGAAGCTTTCTTT. Combining the CDR3 with reference TRBV29-1 and TRBJ1-1 gives the whole variable domain SAVISQKPSRDICQRGTSLTIQCQVDSQVTMMFWYRQQPGQSLTLIATANQGSEATYESGFVIDKFPISRPNLTFSTLTVSNMSPEDSSIYLCSVDQGAGTEAFFGQGTRLTVV.

The CDR3 sequence: CASSFTSRSSYEQYV. As DNA, the CDR3 is TGTGCCAGCAGTTTTACTAGTCGGAGCTCCTACGAGCAGTACGTC. The chain couples TRBV7-9 to TRBJ2-7; D is perhaps TRBD2 (5 bases). Trimming removed 6 bases at V and 0 bases at J, with 15 bases between. CDR1 and CDR2 (germline): SEHNR, FQNEAQ (reference sequence). This CDR3 spans 15 amino acids.

J is TRBJ1-4 and V is TRBV27; 8 nucleotides line up with TRBD1. This CDR3 spans 15 amino acids. CDR1 MNHEY and CDR2 SMNVEV come from the germline V gene (reference sequence). V shed 5 bases, J shed 6 bases, and the junction held 8 bases outside the gene matches. The DNA of the CDR3 is TGTGCCAGCAGTCCCCGTTCAGGGGGCTATGAAAAACTGTTTTTT. Its protein is CASSPRSGGYEKLFF.

In DNA, the CDR3 is TGTGCCTGGAGTGTATCCGATCAGCCCCAGCATTTT. This gives the protein CAWSVSDQPQHF. This rearrangement joins TRBV30 to TRBJ1-5; D unresolved. Germline-derived CDR1 and CDR2 are GTSNPN and SVGIG (reference sequence). Trimming took off 0 bases at V and 5 bases at J, with 5 bases between the two ends. The CDR3 is 12 amino acids.

The rearrangement links TRBV7-9 to TRBJ2-1; D remains unclear. Germline V lookup: CDR1 SEHNR, CDR2 FQNEAQ (reference sequence). The V gene lost 4 bases and the J gene lost 6 bases, with 10 bases spanning the gap. The CDR3 length is 13 residues. CDR3 protein: CASSSIISNEQFF. The CDR3 bases are TGTGCCAGCAGCTCAATAATTAGCAATGAGCAGTTCTTC.

The rearrangement joins TRBV30 to TRBJ2-7; a weak D match, TRBD2 (5 bases). Germline loops: CDR1 GTSNPN, CDR2 SVGIG (reference sequence). V was shortened by 3 bases and J by 6 bases, with 12 bases between the two germline ends. The CDR3 covers 12 residues. CDR3 in DNA: TGTGCCTGGAGAGTTTGGGCGGGCGAGCAGTACTTC. This sequence encodes CAWRVWAGEQYF. The full variable domain, its missing parts supplied by reference TRBV30 and TRBJ2-7, is SQTIHQWPATLVQPVGSPLSLECTVEGTSNPNLYWYRQAAGRGLQLLFYSVGIGQISSEVPQNLSASRPQDRQFILSSKKLLLSDSGFYLCAWRVWAGEQYFGPGTRLTVT.

V and J are TRBV28 and TRBJ1-5; D not resolved. The CDR3 spans 13 residues. Trimming took off 3 bases at V and 4 bases at J, with 7 bases between the two ends. Germline loops: CDR1 MDHEN, CDR2 SYDVKM. As DNA, the CDR3 is TGTGCCAGCAGTTTTGCCCTAAATCAGCCCCAGCATTTT. It encodes CASSFALNQPQHF. The whole variable domain, remainder taken from reference TRBV28 and TRBJ1-5, is DVKVTQSSRYLVKRTGEKVFLECVQDMDHENMFWYRQDPGLGLRLIYFSYDVKMKEKGDIPEGYSVSREKKERFSLILESASTNQTSMYLCASSFALNQPQHFGDGTRLSIL.

This chain connects TRBV7-9 to TRBJ1-4, with 8 bases identical to TRBD1. V lost 5 bases and J lost 10; bases outside the gene matches: 9. The germline CDR1 and CDR2 sequences are SEHNR and FQNEAQ (reference sequence). The CDR3 contains 14 residues. The CDR3: CASSARGLPGKLFF. The CDR3, as DNA: TGTGCCAGCAGCGCCAGGGGGCTCCCTGGAAAACTGTTTTTT.

The chain has TRBV5-6 and TRBJ1-2; D might be TRBD1 (5 bases). The CDR3 totals 14 residues. V lost 4 bases and J lost 4, with 14 bases in between. Germline V gene lookup returns CDR1 SGHDT and CDR2 YYEEEE. CDR3: CASSALGDRYGYTF. The CDR3 bases are TGTGCCAGCAGCGCTCTAGGGGATCGCTATGGCTACACCTTC.

The chain joins TRBV5-5 to TRBJ2-7; 10 bases fit TRBD2. This CDR3 has 14 residues. Germline V gene data show CDR1 as SGHKS and CDR2 as YYEKEE (reference sequence). With 4 bases clipped from V and 6 bases from J, the junction kept 7 bases outside the gene matches. The CDR3, as DNA: TGTGCCAGCAGCCCCCTAGCGGGGGTTGGCGAGCAGTACTTC. This sequence encodes CASSPLAGVGEQYF.

The rearrangement uses TRBV3-1 (or the pseudogene TRBV3-2) and TRBJ1-5; D unclear. V was cut by 1 base and J by 3 bases, with 7 bases left in between. The length of the CDR3 is 14 residues. CDR1 LGHDT and CDR2 YNNKEL come from the germline V gene (reference sequence). This CDR3 is CASSQGRDNQPQHF. The CDR3, as DNA: TGTGCCAGCAGCCAAGGACGGGACAATCAGCCCCAGCATTTT.

The V call is TRBV6-2 or TRBV6-3, the J call TRBJ2-3, with 7 bases fitting TRBD1. CDR3 size: 19 residues. With 0 bases clipped from V and 1 base from J, the junction kept 13 bases outside the gene matches. CDR1 and CDR2 (germline): MNHEY, SVGEGT. CDR3 loop: CASSYSRGPLPPGTDTQYF. In DNA, the CDR3 is TGTGCCAGCAGTTACTCAAGGGGGCCGTTACCACCCGGCACAGATACGCAGTATTTT.

CDR3 nucleotides: TGTGCCAGCAGCCAAATGGGACTAGCGGCAAACAATGAGCAGTTCTTC. Translating gives CASSQMGLAANNEQFF. The rearrangement joins TRBV3-1 (or the pseudogene TRBV3-2) to TRBJ2-1, with TRBD2 matching 11 bases. CDR3 size: 16 residues. CDR1 is LGHDT, CDR2 YNNKEL, per germline (reference sequence). V shed 2 bases, J shed 5 bases, and the junction held 5 bases outside the gene matches.